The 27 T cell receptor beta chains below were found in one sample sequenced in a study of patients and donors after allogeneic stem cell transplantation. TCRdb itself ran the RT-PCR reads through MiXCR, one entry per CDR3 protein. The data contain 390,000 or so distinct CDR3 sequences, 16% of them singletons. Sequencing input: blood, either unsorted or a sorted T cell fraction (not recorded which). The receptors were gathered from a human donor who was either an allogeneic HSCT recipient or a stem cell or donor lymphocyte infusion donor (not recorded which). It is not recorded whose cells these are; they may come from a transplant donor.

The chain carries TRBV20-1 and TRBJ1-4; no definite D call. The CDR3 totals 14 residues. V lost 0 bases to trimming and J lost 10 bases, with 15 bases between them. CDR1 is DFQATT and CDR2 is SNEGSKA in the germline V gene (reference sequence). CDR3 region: CSARDAGFEGKLFF. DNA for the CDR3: TGCAGTGCTAGAGATGCGGGGTTCGAAGGAAAACTGTTTTTT.

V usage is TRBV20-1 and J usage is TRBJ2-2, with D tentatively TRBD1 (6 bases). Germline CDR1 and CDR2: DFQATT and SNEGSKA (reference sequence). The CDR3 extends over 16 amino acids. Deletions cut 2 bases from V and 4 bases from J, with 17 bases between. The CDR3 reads CSARSGQPRGTGELFF. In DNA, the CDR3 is TGCAGTGCTAGATCCGGACAGCCCCGGGGCACCGGGGAGCTGTTTTTT.

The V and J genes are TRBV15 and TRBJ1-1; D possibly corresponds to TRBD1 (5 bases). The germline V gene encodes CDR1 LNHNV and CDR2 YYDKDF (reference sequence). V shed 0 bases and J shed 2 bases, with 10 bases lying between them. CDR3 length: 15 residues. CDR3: CATSRDGGSNTEAFF. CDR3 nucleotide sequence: TGTGCCACCAGCAGAGATGGGGGAAGTAACACTGAAGCTTTCTTT.

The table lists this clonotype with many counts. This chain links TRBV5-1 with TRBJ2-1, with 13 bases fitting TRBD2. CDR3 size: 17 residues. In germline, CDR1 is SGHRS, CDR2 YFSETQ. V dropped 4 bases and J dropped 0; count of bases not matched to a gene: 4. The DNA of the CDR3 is TGCGCCAGCAGCCCAGGACTAGCGGGGGACTCCTACAATGAGCAGTTCTTC. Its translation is CASSPGLAGDSYNEQFF.

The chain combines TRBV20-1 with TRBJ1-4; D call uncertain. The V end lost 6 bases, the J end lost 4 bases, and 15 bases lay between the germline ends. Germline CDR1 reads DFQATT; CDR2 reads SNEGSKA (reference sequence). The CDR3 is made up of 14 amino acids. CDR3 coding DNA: TGCAGTGCCGTGGGGTCCCTTCTTAATGAAAAACTGTTTTTT. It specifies CSAVGSLLNEKLFF.

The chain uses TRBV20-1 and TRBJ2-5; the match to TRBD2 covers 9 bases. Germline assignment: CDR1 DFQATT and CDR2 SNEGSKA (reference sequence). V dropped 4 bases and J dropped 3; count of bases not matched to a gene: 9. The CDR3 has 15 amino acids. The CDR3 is CSAIQLSGGKETQYF. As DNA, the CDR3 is TGCAGTGCTATACAACTTAGCGGGGGCAAAGAGACCCAGTACTTC.

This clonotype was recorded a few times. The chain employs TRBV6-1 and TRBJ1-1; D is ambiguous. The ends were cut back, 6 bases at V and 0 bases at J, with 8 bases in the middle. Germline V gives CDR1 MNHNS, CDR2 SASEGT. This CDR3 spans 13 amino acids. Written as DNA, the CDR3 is TGTGCCAGCAGCAGAAACATGAACACTGAAGCTTTCTTT. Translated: CASSRNMNTEAFF.

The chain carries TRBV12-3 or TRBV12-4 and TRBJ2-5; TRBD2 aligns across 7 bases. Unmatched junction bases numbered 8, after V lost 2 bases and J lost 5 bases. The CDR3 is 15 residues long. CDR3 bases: TGTGCCAGCAGTTTACCTAGGCGGGGGATGGAGACCCAGTACTTC. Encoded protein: CASSLPRRGMETQYF.

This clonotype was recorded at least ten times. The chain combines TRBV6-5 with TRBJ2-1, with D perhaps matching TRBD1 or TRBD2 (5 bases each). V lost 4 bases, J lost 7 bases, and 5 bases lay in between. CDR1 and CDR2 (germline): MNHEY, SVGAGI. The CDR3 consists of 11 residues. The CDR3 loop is CASSWGNEQFF. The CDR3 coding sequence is TGTGCCAGCAGTTGGGGGAATGAGCAGTTCTTC.

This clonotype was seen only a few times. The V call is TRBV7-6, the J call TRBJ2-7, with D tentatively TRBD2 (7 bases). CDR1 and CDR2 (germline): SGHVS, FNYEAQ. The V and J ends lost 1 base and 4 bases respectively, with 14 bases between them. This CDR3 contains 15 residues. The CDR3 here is CASSLDGRGLYEQYF. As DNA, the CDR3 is TGTGCCAGCAGCTTAGACGGCAGGGGACTATACGAGCAGTACTTC.

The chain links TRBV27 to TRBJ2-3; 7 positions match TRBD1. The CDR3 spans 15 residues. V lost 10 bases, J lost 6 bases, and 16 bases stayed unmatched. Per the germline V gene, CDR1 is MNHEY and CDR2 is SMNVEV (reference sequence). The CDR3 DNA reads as TGTGCCACCCGAGGGGGACAGCTCGGATGGGATACGCAGTATTTT. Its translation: CATRGGQLGWDTQYF.

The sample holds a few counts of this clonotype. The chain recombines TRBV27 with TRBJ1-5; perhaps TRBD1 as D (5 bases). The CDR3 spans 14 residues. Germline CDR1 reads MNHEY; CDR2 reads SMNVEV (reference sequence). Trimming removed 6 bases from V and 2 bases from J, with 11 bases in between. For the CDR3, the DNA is TGTGCCAGCAGAGAGAGGGGAGGCAATCAGCCCCAGCATTTT. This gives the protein CASRERGGNQPQHF.

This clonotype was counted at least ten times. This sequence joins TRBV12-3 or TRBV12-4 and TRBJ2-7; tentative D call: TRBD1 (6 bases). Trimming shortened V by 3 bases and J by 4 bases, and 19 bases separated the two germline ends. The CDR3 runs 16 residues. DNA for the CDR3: TGTGCCAGCAGTTTCTCCACAGGGAAAATCTTTTACGAGCAGTACTTC. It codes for CASSFSTGKIFYEQYF.

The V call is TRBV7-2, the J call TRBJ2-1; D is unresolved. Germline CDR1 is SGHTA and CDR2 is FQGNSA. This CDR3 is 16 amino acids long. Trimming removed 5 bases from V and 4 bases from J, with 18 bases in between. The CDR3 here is CASSGWASLTYNEQFF. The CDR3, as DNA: TGTGCCAGCAGCGGTTGGGCCAGCTTAACTTACAATGAGCAGTTCTTC.

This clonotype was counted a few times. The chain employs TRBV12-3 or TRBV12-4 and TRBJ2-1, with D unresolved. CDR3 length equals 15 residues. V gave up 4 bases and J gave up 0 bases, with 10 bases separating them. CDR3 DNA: TGTGCCAGCAGTTCTGACGGAAGCTCCTACAATGAGCAGTTCTTC. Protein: CASSSDGSSYNEQFF.

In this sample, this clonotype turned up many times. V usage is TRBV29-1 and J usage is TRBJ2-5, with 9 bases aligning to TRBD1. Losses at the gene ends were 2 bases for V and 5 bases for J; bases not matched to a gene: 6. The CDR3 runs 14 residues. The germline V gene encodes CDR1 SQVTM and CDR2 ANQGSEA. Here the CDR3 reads CSVERGTGWETQYF. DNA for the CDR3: TGCAGCGTTGAACGGGGGACAGGGTGGGAGACCCAGTACTTC.

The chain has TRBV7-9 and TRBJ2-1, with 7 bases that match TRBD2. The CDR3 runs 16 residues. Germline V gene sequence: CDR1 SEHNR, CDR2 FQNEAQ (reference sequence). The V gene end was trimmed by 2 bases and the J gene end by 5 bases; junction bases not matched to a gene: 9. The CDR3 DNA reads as TGTGCCAGCAGCTTATTTTGGGGGGGGATTAACAATGAGCAGTTCTTC. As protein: CASSLFWGGINNEQFF. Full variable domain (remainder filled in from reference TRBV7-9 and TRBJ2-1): DTGVSQNPRHKITKRGQNVTFRCDPISEHNRLYWYRQTLGQGPEFLTYFQNEAQLEKSRLLSDRFSAERPKGSFSTLEIQRTEQGDSAMYLCASSLFWGGINNEQFFGPGTRLTVL.

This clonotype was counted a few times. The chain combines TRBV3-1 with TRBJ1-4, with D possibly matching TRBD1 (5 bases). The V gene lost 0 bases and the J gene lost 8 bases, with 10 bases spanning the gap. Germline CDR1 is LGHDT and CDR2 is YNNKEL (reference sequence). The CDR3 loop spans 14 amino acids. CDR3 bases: TGTGCCAGCAGCCAAGATTTAGGGGAGGAAAAACTGTTTTTT. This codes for CASSQDLGEEKLFF.

The CDR3 region is CASSSWGTGGLNTIYF. The CDR3 DNA reads TGTGCCAGCAGCTCCTGGGGGACAGGGGGCTTAAACACCATATATTTT. The chain has TRBV25-1 and TRBJ1-3; 12 nucleotides match TRBD1. Germline-derived CDR1 and CDR2 are MGHDK and SYGVNS. With 6 bases clipped from V and 6 bases from J, the junction kept 9 bases outside the gene matches. This CDR3 is built from 16 residues. Drawing the rest from reference TRBV25-1 and TRBJ1-3, the complete variable domain is EADIYQTPRYLVIGTGKKITLECSQTMGHDKMYWYQQDPGMELHLIHYSYGVNSTEKGDLSSESTVSRIRTEHFPLTLESARPSHTSQYLCASSSWGTGGLNTIYFGEGSWLTVV.

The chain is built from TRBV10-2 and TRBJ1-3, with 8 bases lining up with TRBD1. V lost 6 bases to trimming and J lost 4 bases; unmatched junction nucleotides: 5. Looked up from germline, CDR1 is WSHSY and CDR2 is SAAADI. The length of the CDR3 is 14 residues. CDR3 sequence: CASSGRGHGNTIYF. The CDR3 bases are TGCGCCAGCAGCGGCAGGGGGCACGGAAACACCATATATTTT.

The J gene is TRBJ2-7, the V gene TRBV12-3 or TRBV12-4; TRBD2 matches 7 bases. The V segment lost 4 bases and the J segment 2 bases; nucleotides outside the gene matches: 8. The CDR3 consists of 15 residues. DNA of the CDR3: TGTGCCAGCAGTTCTGAACTAGCGCTTACCTACGAGCAGTACTTC. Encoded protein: CASSSELALTYEQYF.

The CDR3 spells CSARSPGQGGTEAFF. The CDR3 DNA follows: TGCAGTGCTAGATCCCCGGGACAGGGAGGCACTGAAGCTTTCTTT. The chain uses TRBV20-1 and TRBJ1-1; 9 bases line up with TRBD1. V was pared by 2 bases and J by 4 bases, with 8 bases of the junction left unmatched. This CDR3 contains 15 residues. The germline V gene has CDR1 DFQATT and CDR2 SNEGSKA (reference sequence).

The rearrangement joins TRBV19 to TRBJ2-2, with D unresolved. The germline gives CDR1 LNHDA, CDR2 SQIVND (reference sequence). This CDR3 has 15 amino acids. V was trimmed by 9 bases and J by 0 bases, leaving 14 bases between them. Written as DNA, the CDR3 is TGTGCCAGAGTGGTAGGCAGCGCGAACACCGGGGAGCTGTTTTTT. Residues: CARVVGSANTGELFF.

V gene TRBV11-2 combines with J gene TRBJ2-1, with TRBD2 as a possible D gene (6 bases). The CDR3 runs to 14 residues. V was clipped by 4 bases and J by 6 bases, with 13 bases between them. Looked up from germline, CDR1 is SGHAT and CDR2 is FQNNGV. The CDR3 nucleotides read TGTGCCAGCAGCTCAGCCGGGGGAGGCAATGAGCAGTTCTTC. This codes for CASSSAGGGNEQFF.

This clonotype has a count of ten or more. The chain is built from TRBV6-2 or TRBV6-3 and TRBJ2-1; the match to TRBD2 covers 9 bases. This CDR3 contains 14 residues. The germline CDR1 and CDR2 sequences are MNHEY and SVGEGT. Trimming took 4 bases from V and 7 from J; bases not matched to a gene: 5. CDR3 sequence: CASSFQTSGNEQFF. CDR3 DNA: TGTGCCAGCAGTTTTCAGACTAGCGGTAATGAGCAGTTCTTC.

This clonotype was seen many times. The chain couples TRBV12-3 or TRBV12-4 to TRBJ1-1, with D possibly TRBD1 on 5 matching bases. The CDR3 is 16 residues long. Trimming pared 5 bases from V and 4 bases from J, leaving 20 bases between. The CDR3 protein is CASSGEGWQGGTEAFF. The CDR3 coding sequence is TGTGCCAGCAGTGGCGAAGGTTGGCAGGGAGGCACTGAAGCTTTCTTT.

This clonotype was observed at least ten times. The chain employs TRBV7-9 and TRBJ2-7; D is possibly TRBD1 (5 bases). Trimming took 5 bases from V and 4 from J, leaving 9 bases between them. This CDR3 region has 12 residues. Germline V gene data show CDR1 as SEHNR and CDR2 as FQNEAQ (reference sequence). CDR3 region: CASSPTGYEQYF. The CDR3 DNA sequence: TGTGCCAGCAGCCCCACAGGATACGAGCAGTACTTC. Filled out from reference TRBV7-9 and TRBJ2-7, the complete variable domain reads DTGVSQNPRHKITKRGQNVTFRCDPISEHNRLYWYRQTLGQGPEFLTYFQNEAQLEKSRLLSDRFSAERPKGSFSTLEIQRTEQGDSAMYLCASSPTGYEQYFGPGTRLTVT.